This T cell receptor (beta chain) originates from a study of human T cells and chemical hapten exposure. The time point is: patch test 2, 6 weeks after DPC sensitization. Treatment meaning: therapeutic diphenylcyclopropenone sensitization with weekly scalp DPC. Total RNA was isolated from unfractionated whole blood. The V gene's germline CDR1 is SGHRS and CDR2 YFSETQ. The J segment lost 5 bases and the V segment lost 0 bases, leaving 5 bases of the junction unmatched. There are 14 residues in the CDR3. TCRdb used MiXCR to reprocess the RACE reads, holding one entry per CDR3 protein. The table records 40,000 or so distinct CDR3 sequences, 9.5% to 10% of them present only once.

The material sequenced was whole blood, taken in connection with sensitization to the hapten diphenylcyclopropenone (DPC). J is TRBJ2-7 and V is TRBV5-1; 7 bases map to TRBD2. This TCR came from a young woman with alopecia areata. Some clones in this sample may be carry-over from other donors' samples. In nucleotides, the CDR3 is TGCGCCAGCAGCTTGGGGATGGGAGGGAACGAGCAGTACTTC. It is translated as CASSLGMGGNEQYF.